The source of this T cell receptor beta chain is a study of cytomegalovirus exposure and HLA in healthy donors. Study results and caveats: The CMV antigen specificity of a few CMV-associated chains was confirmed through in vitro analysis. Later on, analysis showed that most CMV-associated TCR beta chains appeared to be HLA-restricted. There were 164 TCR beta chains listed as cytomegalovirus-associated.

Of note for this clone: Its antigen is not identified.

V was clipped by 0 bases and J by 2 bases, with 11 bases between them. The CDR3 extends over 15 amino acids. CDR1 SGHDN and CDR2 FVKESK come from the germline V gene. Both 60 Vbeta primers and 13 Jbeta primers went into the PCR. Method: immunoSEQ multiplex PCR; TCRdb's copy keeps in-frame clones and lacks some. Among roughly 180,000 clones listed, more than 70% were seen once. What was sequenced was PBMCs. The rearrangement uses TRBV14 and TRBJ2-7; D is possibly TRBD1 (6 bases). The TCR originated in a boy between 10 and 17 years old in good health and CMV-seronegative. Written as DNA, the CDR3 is TGTGCCAGCAGCCAAGATTTGGACAGACCCTACGAGCAGTACTTC. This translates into CASSQDLDRPYEQYF.